One sample yielded the 24 T cell receptor beta chains listed below, sequenced in a study of CD8+ T cells in alopecia areata. Treatment in this sample: oral pan-JAK inhibitor, 5-10 mg twice daily. Extracted from the samples, RNA was reverse transcribed into cDNA to serve as the sequencing template. Repertoires were generated with immunoSEQ multiplex PCR, while TCRdb's copy carries only in-frame clones and drops some. The sample records 150,000 to 200,000 clones, around three fifths being singletons. Material: CD4+ T cells sorted from blood, obtained at week 4, from a patient treated with tofacitinib. All receptors come from a human donor with alopecia areata.

The V gene is TRBV7-6, the J gene TRBJ2-7, with 11 bases matching TRBD1. The CDR3 runs to 15 residues. The V and J ends lost 5 bases and 2 bases, in that order; junction bases with no gene match: 5. The germline V gene encodes CDR1 SGHVS and CDR2 FNYEAQ. The CDR3 DNA follows: TGTGCCAGCAGCATAGGGACAGGGGGTCCCTACGAGCAGTACTTC. This encodes CASSIGTGGPYEQYF.

This clone was seen only a few times. The chain uses TRBV18 and TRBJ1-1; D not resolved. The germline CDR1 and CDR2 sequences are KGHSH and LQKENI. The V and J ends lost 0 bases and 3 bases respectively, with 11 bases between them. CDR3 length: 15 amino acids. CDR3 amino acids: CASSPPKGLHTEAFF. Here the CDR3 DNA reads TGTGCCAGCTCACCACCGAAAGGCTTGCACACTGAAGCTTTCTTT.

The chain is built from TRBV7-9 and TRBJ1-4; tentative D call: TRBD1 (5 bases). The germline CDR1 and CDR2 sequences are SEHNR and FQNEAQ (reference sequence). This CDR3 is 14 amino acids long. V was cut by 1 base and J by 6 bases, with 9 bases left in between. CDR3 protein: CASSLGAGHEKLFF. CDR3 bases: TGTGCCAGCAGCTTAGGAGCAGGGCATGAAAAACTGTTTTTT. Supplemented by reference TRBV7-9 and TRBJ1-4, the full variable domain reads DTGVSQNPRHKITKRGQNVTFRCDPISEHNRLYWYRQTLGQGPEFLTYFQNEAQLEKSRLLSDRFSAERPKGSFSTLEIQRTEQGDSAMYLCASSLGAGHEKLFFGSGTQLSVL.

The V call is TRBV6-1, the J call TRBJ1-2; D gene unclear. The germline V gene encodes CDR1 MNHNS and CDR2 SASEGT. The CDR3 covers 13 residues. The ends were cut back, 5 bases at V and 1 base at J, with 8 bases in the middle. The CDR3 sequence: CASSTENNYGYTF. The DNA for the CDR3 is TGTGCCAGCAGTACGGAGAATAACTATGGCTACACCTTC.

The rearrangement uses TRBV4-3 and TRBJ2-1; D not resolved. The CDR3 has 12 residues. Trimming stripped 1 base from V and 8 bases from J, with 6 bases between. Germline V lookup: CDR1 LGHNA, CDR2 YSLEER. The CDR3 here is CASSQVGYEQFF. The CDR3 DNA reads TGCGCCAGCAGCCAAGTAGGGTATGAGCAGTTCTTC.

CDR3 DNA sequence: TGTGCCAGCAGCTATACAGGGAAAGAGACCCAGTACTTC. It encodes CASSYTGKETQYF. The chain carries TRBV7-2 and TRBJ2-5; a weak D match, TRBD1 (6 bases). V was clipped by 4 bases and J by 3 bases, with 9 bases between them. Looked up from germline, CDR1 is SGHTA and CDR2 is FQGNSA. The CDR3 has 13 residues.

The V call is TRBV5-6, the J call TRBJ2-7; D is uncertain. The CDR3 totals 14 residues. The V end was cut by 0 bases, the J end by 6 bases, with 13 bases between. The germline gives CDR1 SGHDT, CDR2 YYEEEE. CDR3 in amino acids: CASSLGLGLIEQYF. The CDR3 region has the DNA TGTGCCAGCAGCTTGGGACTTGGTTTAATCGAGCAGTACTTC.

This sequence joins TRBV7-3 and TRBJ1-6, with D tentatively TRBD1 (5 bases). The V end lost 2 bases, the J end lost 7 bases, and 15 bases lay between the germline ends. CDR1 is SGHTA and CDR2 is FQGTGA in the germline V gene. The length of the CDR3 is 16 residues. This CDR3 is CASSLFSTKGNSPLHF. CDR3 nucleotides: TGTGCCAGCAGCTTATTCTCGACCAAGGGGAATTCACCCCTCCACTTT.

The V call is TRBV29-1, the J call TRBJ2-3, with TRBD1 matching over 7 bases. Germline V gene lookup returns CDR1 SQVTM and CDR2 ANQGSEA. J was trimmed by 3 bases and V by 8 bases; bases with no gene match: 5. The CDR3 extends over 12 amino acids. In DNA form, the CDR3 reads TGCAGCCAACGGGACAGAACAGATACGCAGTATTTT. Protein sequence: CSQRDRTDTQYF.

The V gene is TRBV30, the J gene TRBJ1-2; TRBD1 is a possible D gene (5 bases). Germline V gene lookup returns CDR1 GTSNPN and CDR2 SVGIG (reference sequence). V was clipped by 6 bases and J by 4 bases, with 12 bases between them. CDR3 size: 12 residues. Here the CDR3 reads CACCRGVYGYTF. The DNA for the CDR3 is TGTGCCTGTTGTAGGGGTGTCTATGGCTACACCTTC.

This clone occurred a few times. For the CDR3, the DNA is TGTGCCAGCAGTGATGGAGAGACTAGGCGCGACTACGAGCAGTACTTC. Translation: CASSDGETRRDYEQYF. The chain has TRBV2 and TRBJ2-7, with D maybe TRBD2 (6 bases). The ends were cut back, 3 bases at V and 3 bases at J, with 18 bases in the middle. In germline, CDR1 is SNHLY, CDR2 FYNNEI. This CDR3 is 16 amino acids long.

This clone was found a few times. The rearrangement uses TRBV5-1 and TRBJ2-5, with D unresolved. This CDR3 region has 14 residues. V was cut by 2 bases and J by 0 bases, with 8 bases left in between. CDR1 and CDR2 (germline): SGHRS, YFSETQ. CDR3 protein: CASSLKGYQETQYF. CDR3 sequence (DNA): TGCGCCAGCAGCTTAAAGGGTTACCAAGAGACCCAGTACTTC.

The chain recombines TRBV2 with TRBJ2-6; the D gene is possibly TRBD1 (7 bases). This CDR3 contains 15 residues. CDR1 SNHLY and CDR2 FYNNEI come from the germline V gene. Trimming took 8 bases from V and 4 from J, leaving 15 bases between them. For the CDR3, the DNA is TGTGCCAGCGGCTACAGGGGAGGAGGGGCCAACGTCCTGACTTTC. Its protein is CASGYRGGGANVLTF.

The rearrangement links TRBV30 to TRBJ1-2; D is unclear. The germline V and J ends were trimmed by 4 bases and 7 bases, with 10 bases remaining between them. The CDR3 is 11 residues long. Germline CDR1 GTSNPN, CDR2 SVGIG (reference sequence). CDR3 sequence: CAWTLGIGYTF. As DNA, the CDR3 is TGTGCCTGGACCTTAGGGATTGGCTACACCTTC.

This chain joins TRBV6-5 and TRBJ2-6; D remains ambiguous. Deletions cut 9 bases from V and 2 bases from J, with 11 bases between. Germline V gene data show CDR1 as MNHEY and CDR2 as SVGAGI. CDR3 length: 14 amino acids. CDR3 DNA sequence: TGTGCCAGTCGCAGAGGCGCTGGGGCCAACGTCCTGACTTTC. Translation: CASRRGAGANVLTF.

V and J are TRBV6-5 and TRBJ1-1, with D possibly being TRBD1 (5 bases). CDR3 size: 15 residues. V shed 1 base and J shed 1 base, with 10 bases lying between them. Germline CDR1 is MNHEY and CDR2 is SVGAGI. The CDR3 DNA is TGTGCCAGCAGTTACTGGGCAGGGTCGAACACTGAAGCTTTCTTT. It yields the protein CASSYWAGSNTEAFF.

This chain joins TRBV6-5 and TRBJ1-1; D is uncertain. From germline, CDR1 is MNHEY and CDR2 SVGAGI. This CDR3 contains 14 residues. Trimming removed 4 bases from V and 1 base from J, with 10 bases in between. The CDR3 reads CASSSIRGNTEAFF. CDR3 bases: TGTGCCAGCAGTTCCATTCGGGGGAACACTGAAGCTTTCTTT.

The gene calls are TRBV29-1 and TRBJ2-6; a weak D match, TRBD2 (7 bases). The V end lost 6 bases, the J end lost 2 bases, and 14 bases lay between the germline ends. Germline V gives CDR1 SQVTM, CDR2 ANQGSEA. There are 15 residues in the CDR3. The DNA of the CDR3 is TGCAGCGTCGGGGGGCACGGCGCTGGGGCCAACGTCCTGACTTTC. Its translation: CSVGGHGAGANVLTF.

This sequence joins TRBV5-6 and TRBJ1-1; D remains ambiguous. This CDR3 contains 12 residues. Trimming removed 2 bases at V and 4 bases at J, with 6 bases between. Looked up from germline, CDR1 is SGHDT and CDR2 is YYEEEE. CDR3 loop: CASSFLTTEAFF. The DNA for the CDR3 is TGTGCCAGCAGCTTCCTGACCACTGAAGCTTTCTTT. The full variable domain, rest sourced from reference TRBV5-6 and TRBJ1-1, is DAGVTQSPTHLIKTRGQQVTLRCSPKSGHDTVSWYQQALGQGPQFIFQYYEEEERQRGNFPDRFSGHQFPNYSSELNVNALLLGDSALYLCASSFLTTEAFFGQGTRLTVV.

The chain uses TRBV7-9 and TRBJ1-2, with D tentatively TRBD1 (5 bases). Trimming left V 2 bases short and J 4 bases short, with 11 bases between. The CDR3 runs to 14 residues. Germline CDR1 and CDR2: SEHNR and FQNEAQ (reference sequence). The CDR3 protein is CASSLFGDGYGYTF. The CDR3, as DNA: TGTGCCAGCAGCTTATTCGGGGACGGCTATGGCTACACCTTC.

V gene TRBV5-6 combines with J gene TRBJ1-4; TRBD1 is a possible D gene (5 bases). The CDR3 contains 16 residues. Germline V lookup: CDR1 SGHDT, CDR2 YYEEEE. The ends were cut back, 0 bases at V and 0 bases at J, with 9 bases in the middle. The chain's CDR3 is CASSLGGDATNEKLFF. The DNA of the CDR3 is TGTGCCAGCAGCTTGGGAGGGGATGCAACTAATGAAAAACTGTTTTTT.

The chain carries TRBV30 and TRBJ2-5, with D perhaps matching TRBD2 (6 bases). CDR3 size: 14 residues. CDR1 GTSNPN and CDR2 SVGIG come from the germline V gene (reference sequence). Trimming stripped 0 bases from V and 4 bases from J, with 12 bases between. CDR3 in amino acids: CAWSVGTAGETQYF. CDR3 DNA sequence: TGTGCCTGGAGTGTTGGCACAGCGGGAGAGACCCAGTACTTC.

The chain couples TRBV30 to TRBJ1-3; perhaps TRBD1 as D (5 bases). This CDR3 has 14 residues. Germline CDR1 GTSNPN, CDR2 SVGIG (reference sequence). V was pared by 2 bases and J by 0 bases, with 8 bases between. The CDR3 loop is CAWSFTGSGNTIYF. CDR3 nucleotides: TGTGCCTGGAGTTTTACAGGCTCTGGAAACACCATATATTTT.

Here the CDR3 reads CASRTVNTEAFF. DNA of the CDR3: TGCGCCAGTAGGACGGTGAACACTGAAGCTTTCTTT. V usage is TRBV5-1 and J usage is TRBJ1-1; unclear D gene. The CDR3 extends over 12 amino acids. Trimming left V 8 bases short and J 0 bases short, with 8 bases between. Germline V gives CDR1 SGHRS, CDR2 YFSETQ.